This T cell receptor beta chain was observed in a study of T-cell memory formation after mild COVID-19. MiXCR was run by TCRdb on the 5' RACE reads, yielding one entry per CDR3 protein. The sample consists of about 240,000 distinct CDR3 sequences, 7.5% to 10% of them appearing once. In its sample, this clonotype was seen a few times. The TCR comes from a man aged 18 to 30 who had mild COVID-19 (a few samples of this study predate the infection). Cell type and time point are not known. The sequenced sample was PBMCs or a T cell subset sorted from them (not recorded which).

The CDR3 region is CASSQELIRGQPQHF. CDR3 bases: TGCGCCAGCAGCCAAGAATTGATCAGGGGGCAGCCCCAGCATTTT. V is TRBV4-3 and J is TRBJ1-5; TRBD1 matches 7 bases. V dropped 0 bases and J dropped 7; count of bases not matched to a gene: 6. CDR1 is LGHNA, CDR2 YSLEER, per germline. This CDR3 region has 15 residues.